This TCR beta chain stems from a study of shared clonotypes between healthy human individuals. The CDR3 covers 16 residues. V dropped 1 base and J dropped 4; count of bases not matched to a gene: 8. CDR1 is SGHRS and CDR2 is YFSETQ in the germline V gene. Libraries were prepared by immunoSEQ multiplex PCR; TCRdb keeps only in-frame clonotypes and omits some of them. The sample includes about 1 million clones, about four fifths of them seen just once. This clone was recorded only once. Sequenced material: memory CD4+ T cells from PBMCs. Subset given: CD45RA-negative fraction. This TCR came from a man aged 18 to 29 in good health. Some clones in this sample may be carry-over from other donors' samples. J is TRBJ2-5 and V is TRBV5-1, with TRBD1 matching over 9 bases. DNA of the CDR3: TGCGCCAGCAGCTTGCCACAGGGGGCGCAGGTAGAGACCCAGTACTTC. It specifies CASSLPQGAQVETQYF.